The clone carrying this T cell receptor (beta chain) was detected only a few times. The J segment lost 3 bases and the V segment lost 0 bases, leaving 7 bases of the junction unmatched. This CDR3 has 17 amino acids. Germline V gene sequence: CDR1 LGHDT, CDR2 YNNKEL (reference sequence). These data belong to a study of Graves' ophthalmopathy and Graves' hyperthyroidism. Study in general: At the time of initial diagnosis and before any treatment, peripheral blood was collected.

Beta-chain TCR CDR3 regions were amplified from RNA transcripts. RT-PCR in the first round used HTBI primers; a second-round multiplex PCR followed. TCRdb re-analysed the multiplex PCR reads in MiXCR, keeping a single row per CDR3 protein. The sample carries roughly 350,000 distinct CDR3 sequences, about 15% recorded once. Hyperthyroidism patients were newly diagnosed, under 2 months' duration, aged 18 to 65. The PBMCs used were ones drawn from approximately 10 ml of fresh peripheral blood. This clonotype was obtained from an adult woman with stable Graves' hyperthyroidism. The chain links TRBV3-1 to TRBJ2-5; 10 nucleotides line up with TRBD2. Specimen: peripheral blood. The CDR3 nucleotides read TGTGCCAGCAGCCAAGATTGGGCTAGCGGGAGTAAAGAGACCCAGTACTTC. Translated: CASSQDWASGSKETQYF.